These T cell receptor beta chains were read from a single sample in a study of blood T cell repertoires in COVID-19. The protocol was immunoSEQ multiplex PCR, while the TCRdb copy is restricted to in-frame clones and leaves out a portion. The data hold approximately 250,000 clones, with about 85% observed a single time. Sequenced input: peripheral blood. Source of these receptors: a woman aged 60-75 years with active or convalescent COVID-19. Each CDR3 is given with its conserved first and last residue. A D gene is named only where the DNA matches it firmly. Rows may omit the clone size; those that give it use once, few, many or a size class.

CDR3aa | CDR3nt | j_gene | d_gene | v_gene | len | abundance
CASSFGENSGNTIYF | TGTGCCAGCAGCTTCGGGGAAAACTCTGGAAACACCATATATTTT | TRBJ1-3 | - | TRBV7-2 | 15 | -
CASSQIRSETSGNNEQFF | TGTGCCAGCAGCCAAATAAGAAGCGAGACTAGCGGAAACAATGAGCAGTTCTTC | TRBJ2-1 | TRBD2 | TRBV3-1/TRBV3-2 | 18 | -
CASSYYRGNTEAFF | TGTGCCAGCTCATATTACAGGGGAAACACTGAAGCTTTCTTT | TRBJ1-1 | TRBD1 | TRBV18 | 14 | -
CASSQVSGNTEAFF | TGTGCCAGCAGCCAAGTCTCCGGGAACACTGAAGCTTTCTTT | TRBJ1-1 | - | TRBV4-2 | 14 | -
CASSPGGDLHNEQFF | TGTGCCAGCTCACCTGGAGGGGATCTACACAATGAGCAGTTCTTC | TRBJ2-1 | - | TRBV18 | 15 | once
CASSASRSQETQYF | TGTGCCAGCAGCGCAAGTCGGTCCCAAGAGACCCAGTACTTC | TRBJ2-5 | - | TRBV7-9 | 14 | once
CASRGLGSRSYEQYF | TGTGCCAGCAGGGGCCTCGGTTCGCGATCATACGAGCAGTACTTC | TRBJ2-7 | - | TRBV2 | 15 | -
CASRPGTAHSPLHF | TGTGCCAGCAGGCCTGGGACAGCCCATTCACCCCTCCACTTT | TRBJ1-6 | TRBD1 | TRBV28 | 14 | -
CAWSEWAGGETQYF | TGTGCCTGGAGTGAGTGGGCAGGGGGGGAGACCCAGTACTTC | TRBJ2-5 | - | TRBV30 | 14 | -
CASSPSGQETQYF | TGCGCCAGCAGTCCTAGCGGGCAAGAGACCCAGTACTTC | TRBJ2-5 | TRBD2 | TRBV10-1 | 13 | -
CASSATRGDGYTF | TGTGCCAGTAGTGCGACCCGGGGGGATGGCTACACCTTC | TRBJ1-2 | - | TRBV19 | 13 | -
CATSRDLGHSYAQHF | TGTGCCACCAGCAGAGATCTGGGACACTCTTACGCCCAGCATTTT | TRBJ1-5 | - | TRBV15 | 15 | -
CASSATGVGGYTF | TGTGCCAGCAGCGCGACAGGGGTCGGCGGCTACACCTTC | TRBJ1-2 | TRBD1 | TRBV7-2 | 13 | -
CASSFQRLRGPTDTQYF | TGCGCCAGCAGCTTTCAAAGGTTGCGGGGGCCCACAGATACGCAGTATTTT | TRBJ2-3 | - | TRBV5-1 | 17 | -
CASSRGGSYEQYF | TGTGCCAGCAGCAGGGGGGGCAGTTACGAGCAGTACTTC | TRBJ2-7 | - | TRBV5-5 | 13 | -
CASSLPAEQGNEQFF | TGTGCCAGCAGCCTCCCTGCCGAGCAGGGCAATGAGCAGTTCTTC | TRBJ2-1 | - | TRBV3-1/TRBV3-2 | 15 | -
CASSLSGGRGSMNEQFF | TGTGCCAGCAGCTTATCCGGGGGGCGCGGGAGTATGAATGAGCAGTTCTTC | TRBJ2-1 | - | TRBV11-3 | 17 | -
CASSARQGNQPQHF | TGTGCCAGTAGTGCTCGACAGGGCAATCAGCCCCAGCATTTT | TRBJ1-5 | - | TRBV19 | 14 | -
CASSLQGALDEQYF | TGTGCCAGCAGCTTACAGGGGGCGCTGGACGAGCAGTACTTC | TRBJ2-7 | TRBD1 | TRBV7-8 | 14 | -
CASSWALQETQYF | TGTGCCAGCAGCTGGGCACTTCAAGAGACCCAGTACTTC | TRBJ2-5 | - | TRBV12-3/TRBV12-4 | 13 | few
CASSPPAGVTYEQYF | TGTGCCAGCTCACCACCAGCGGGAGTTACCTACGAGCAGTACTTC | TRBJ2-7 | TRBD2 | TRBV18 | 15 | -
CASSERDRAIGGYTF | TGTGCCAGCAGTGAAAGGGACAGGGCCATTGGCGGCTACACCTTC | TRBJ1-2 | TRBD1 | TRBV2 | 15 | -
CASSPRHGELFF | TGTGCCAGCAGCCCCCGACACGGGGAGCTGTTTTTT | TRBJ2-2 | - | TRBV13 | 12 | -
CASSLGYSSYNEQFF | TGTGCCAGCAGCTTAGGATACTCCTCATACAATGAGCAGTTCTTC | TRBJ2-1 | - | TRBV7-9 | 15 | -
CASSPHGGTGGSYGYTF | TGTGCCAGCAGCCCTCATGGTGGGACAGGGGGCAGCTATGGCTACACCTTC | TRBJ1-2 | TRBD1 | TRBV28 | 17 | -
CASSQVRRETQYF | TGTGCCAGCAGCCAGGTCCGGAGGGAGACCCAGTACTTC | TRBJ2-5 | - | TRBV3-1/TRBV3-2 | 13 | -
CASRSVESSAKETQYF | TGTGCCAGCAGATCTGTCGAGAGTAGCGCCAAAGAGACCCAGTACTTC | TRBJ2-5 | - | TRBV27 | 16 | -
CASSLGAGWMNTEAFF | TGTGCCAGCAGCTTAGGGGCAGGGTGGATGAACACTGAAGCTTTCTTT | TRBJ1-1 | - | TRBV7-8 | 16 | -
CASSWAGVPNNEQFF | TGTGCCAGCAGCTGGGCGGGAGTTCCCAACAATGAGCAGTTCTTC | TRBJ2-1 | TRBD2 | TRBV11-3 | 15 | -
CASSVGGNQPQHF | TGTGCCAGCAGCGTGGGCGGGAATCAGCCCCAGCATTTT | TRBJ1-5 | - | TRBV5-4 | 13 | -
CASSDGTDFTTNEKLFF | TGCGCCAGCAGTGATGGGACAGACTTTACAACTAATGAAAAACTGTTTTTT | TRBJ1-4 | TRBD1 | TRBV10-1 | 17 | -
CSVAHSGAYGYTF | TGCAGCGTTGCCCATTCGGGAGCCTATGGCTACACCTTC | TRBJ1-2 | - | TRBV29-1 | 13 | -
CASTPRGVGILHF | TGTGCCAGCACCCCCCGGGGGGTGGGGATCCTCCACTTT | TRBJ1-6 | - | TRBV12-3/TRBV12-4 | 13 | -
CASSPSGSINEQFF | TGTGCCAGCAGCCCTAGCGGCAGCATCAATGAGCAGTTCTTC | TRBJ2-1 | TRBD2 | TRBV11-2 | 14 | -
CASSIGVIFGYTF | TGTGCCAGTAGTATTGGAGTGATCTTTGGCTACACCTTC | TRBJ1-2 | - | TRBV19 | 13 | -
CASSIDLYGGRDGYTF | TGTGCCAGTAGTATAGATCTATACGGGGGTAGGGATGGCTACACCTTC | TRBJ1-2 | - | TRBV19 | 16 | -
CASSQALGTGVSGYTF | TGTGCCAGCAGCCAAGCCCTGGGGACAGGGGTCTCTGGCTACACCTTC | TRBJ1-2 | TRBD1 | TRBV4-2 | 16 | -
CAREHRANTGELFF | TGTGCCCGAGAGCACAGGGCGAACACCGGGGAGCTGTTTTTT | TRBJ2-2 | - | TRBV2 | 14 | -
CASSLGQGVDEPQHF | TGTGCCAGCAGCTTAGGCCAGGGGGTCGATGAGCCCCAGCATTTT | TRBJ1-5 | TRBD1 | TRBV7-9 | 15 | -
CASSFAGGLTNEQFF | TGTGCCAGCAGCTTCGCGGGGGGCCTGACGAATGAGCAGTTCTTC | TRBJ2-1 | TRBD2 | TRBV7-2 | 15 | -
CAWGSGGLRETQYF | TGTGCCTGGGGGTCAGGGGGCTTGAGAGAGACCCAGTACTTC | TRBJ2-5 | TRBD1 | TRBV30 | 14 | -
CAIGTTTTGELFF | TGTGCCATAGGGACTACTACCACCGGGGAGCTGTTTTTT | TRBJ2-2 | TRBD2 | TRBV10-3 | 13 | -